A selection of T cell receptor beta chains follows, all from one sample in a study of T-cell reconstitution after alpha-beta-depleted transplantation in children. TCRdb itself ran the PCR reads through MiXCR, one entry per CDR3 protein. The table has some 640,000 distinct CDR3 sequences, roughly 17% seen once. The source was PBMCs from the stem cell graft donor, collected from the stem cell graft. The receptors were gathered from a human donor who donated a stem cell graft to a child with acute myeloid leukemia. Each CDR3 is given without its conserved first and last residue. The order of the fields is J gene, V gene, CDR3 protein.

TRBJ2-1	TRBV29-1	SVEDYVGAYNEQF
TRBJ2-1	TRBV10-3	AISERPDNEQF
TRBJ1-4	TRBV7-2	ASIQRSGDSYEKLF
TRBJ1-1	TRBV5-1	ASSSRDSKEAF
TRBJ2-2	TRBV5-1	ASSFSGTLNTGELF
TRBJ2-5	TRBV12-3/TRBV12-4	ASSPPTSQETQY
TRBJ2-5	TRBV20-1	SARDGRGIQETQY
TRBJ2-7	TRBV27	ASSSQGSYEQY
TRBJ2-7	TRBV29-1	SVPAGAEQY
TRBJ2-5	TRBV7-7	ASSLAGQGLREAQY
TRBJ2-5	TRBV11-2	ASRSDQETQY
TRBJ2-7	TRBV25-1	ASSESGHLDEQY
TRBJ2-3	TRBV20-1	SASPGRGNTDTQY
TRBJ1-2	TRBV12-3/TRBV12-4	ASSPEEGPYSYGYT
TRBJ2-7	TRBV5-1	ASSTPGQPNEQY
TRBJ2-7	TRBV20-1	SASDRAYSYEQY
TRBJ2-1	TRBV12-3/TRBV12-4	ASSPPGFSSYNEQF
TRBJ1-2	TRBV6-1	ASSRDSSYGYT
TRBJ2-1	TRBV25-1	ASSPIRGTGPYNEQF
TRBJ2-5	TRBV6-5	ASSYPGRGTGETQY
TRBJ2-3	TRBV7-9	ASSPPSRADTQY
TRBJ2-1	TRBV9	ASSPIPTGTGNEQF
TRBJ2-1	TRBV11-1	ASSSNTGTSGGALYNEQF
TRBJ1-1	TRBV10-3	AISENLNTEAF
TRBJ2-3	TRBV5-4	ASSLLAGERDTQY
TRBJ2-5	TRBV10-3	AISVGTGGQTQY
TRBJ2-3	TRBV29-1	SVEARGGHTDTQY
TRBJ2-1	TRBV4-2	ASSQVAEAGGDNEQF
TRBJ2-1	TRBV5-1	ASSHDGYSYNEQF
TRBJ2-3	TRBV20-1	SVPGVGDTQY
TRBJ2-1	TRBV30	AWRKNSGGAVGEQF
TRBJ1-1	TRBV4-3	ASSQAVNREAF
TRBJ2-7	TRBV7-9	ASSLASAGVPEQY
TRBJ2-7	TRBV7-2	ASSFTGYEQY
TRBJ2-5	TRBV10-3	AISELDRAQETQY
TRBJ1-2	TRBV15	ATSTPSALGGYT
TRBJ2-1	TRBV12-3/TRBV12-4	ASSAMGGQGGNEQF
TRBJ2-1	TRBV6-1	ASAPTSGIGIYNEQF
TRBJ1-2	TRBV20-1	SARADENPYGYT
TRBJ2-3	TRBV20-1	SARGDRAIASTDTQY
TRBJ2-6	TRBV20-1	SARHRISLNTLT